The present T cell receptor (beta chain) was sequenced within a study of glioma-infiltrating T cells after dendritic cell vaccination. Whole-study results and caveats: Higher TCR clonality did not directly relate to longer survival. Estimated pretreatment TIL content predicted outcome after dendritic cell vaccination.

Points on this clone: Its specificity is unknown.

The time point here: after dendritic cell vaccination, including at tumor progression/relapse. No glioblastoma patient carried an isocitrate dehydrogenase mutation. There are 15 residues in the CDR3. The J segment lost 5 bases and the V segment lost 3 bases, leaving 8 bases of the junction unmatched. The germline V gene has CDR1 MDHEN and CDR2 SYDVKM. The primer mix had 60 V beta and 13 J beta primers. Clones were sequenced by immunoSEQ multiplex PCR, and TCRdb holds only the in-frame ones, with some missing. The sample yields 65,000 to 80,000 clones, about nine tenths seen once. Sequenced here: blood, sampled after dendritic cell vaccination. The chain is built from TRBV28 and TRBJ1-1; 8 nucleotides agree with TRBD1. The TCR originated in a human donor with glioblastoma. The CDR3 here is CASSFIQGGGTEAFF. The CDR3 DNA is TGTGCCAGCAGTTTTATACAGGGGGGTGGGACTGAAGCTTTCTTT. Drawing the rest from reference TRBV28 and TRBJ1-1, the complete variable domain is DVKVTQSSRYLVKRTGEKVFLECVQDMDHENMFWYRQDPGLGLRLIYFSYDVKMKEKGDIPEGYSVSREKKERFSLILESASTNQTSMYLCASSFIQGGGTEAFFGQGTRLTVV.